This T cell receptor beta chain was recovered during a study of regulatory T cells in long-lasting Graves disease. The time point here: newly diagnosed GD, antithyroid drugs for less than 3 months. With RNA extracted from PBMCs as input, the TCR library was made. The authors drew 9 to 10 milliliters of peripheral blood into EDTA tubes. This clonotype was picked up a small number of times. Antigen specificity is unknown. CDR3 regions were amplified by Arm-PCR using iRepertoire HTBI primers to build TCR beta libraries. TCRdb called the multiplex PCR reads again in MiXCR, with one record for every CDR3 protein. The top ten hold around 20% of the sample, which has around 360,000 distinct CDR3 sequences, roughly 16% seen once. Germline CDR1 reads SQVTM; CDR2 reads ANQGSEA. With 6 bases removed from V and 7 bases from J, the gap between germline ends came to 10 bases. The CDR3 totals 11 residues. Study-level points and caveats: Researchers examined only peripheral blood and not thyroid tissue. Segments TRBV28, TRBJ1-2 and TRBJ2-5 showed preferential usage in persistent disease.

These data were also filed under a second study, of T cells in Graves' hyperthyroidism and ophthalmopathy. From that second work: Ophthalmopathy was separated from stable hyperthyroidism by a 13 V-J model.

The TCR comes from a woman aged 18-29 years with Graves disease. Sequenced material: peripheral blood mononuclear cells (PBMCs), taken at new diagnosis, from a patient treated with antithyroid drugs. The rearrangement links TRBV29-1 to TRBJ2-1; possible D gene TRBD2, 6 bases. The CDR3 protein is CSVTEGNEQFF. The CDR3 coding sequence is TGCAGCGTAACGGAGGGGAATGAGCAGTTCTTC.